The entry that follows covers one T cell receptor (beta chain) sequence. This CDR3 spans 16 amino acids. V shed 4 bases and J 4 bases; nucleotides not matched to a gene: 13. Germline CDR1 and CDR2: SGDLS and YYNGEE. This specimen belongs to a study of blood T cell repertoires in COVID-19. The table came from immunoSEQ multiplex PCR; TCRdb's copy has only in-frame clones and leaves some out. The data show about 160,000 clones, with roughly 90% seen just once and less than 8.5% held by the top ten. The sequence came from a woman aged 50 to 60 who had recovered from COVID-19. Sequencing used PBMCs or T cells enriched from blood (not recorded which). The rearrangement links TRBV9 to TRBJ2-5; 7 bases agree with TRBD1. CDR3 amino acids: CASSPGQRPSVETQYF. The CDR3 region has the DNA TGTGCCAGCAGCCCGGGACAGCGCCCCTCCGTAGAGACCCAGTACTTC.